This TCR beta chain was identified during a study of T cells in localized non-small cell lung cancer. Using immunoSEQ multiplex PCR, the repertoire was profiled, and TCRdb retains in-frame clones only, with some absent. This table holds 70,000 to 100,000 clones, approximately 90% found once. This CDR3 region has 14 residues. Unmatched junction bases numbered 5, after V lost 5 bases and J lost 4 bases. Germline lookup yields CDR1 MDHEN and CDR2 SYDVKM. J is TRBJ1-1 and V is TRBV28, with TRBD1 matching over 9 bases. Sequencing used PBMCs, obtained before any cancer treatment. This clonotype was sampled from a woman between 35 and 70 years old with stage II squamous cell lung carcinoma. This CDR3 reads CASSPTGGTTEAFF. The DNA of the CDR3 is TGTGCCAGCAGTCCTACAGGGGGCACCACTGAAGCTTTCTTT.